These T cell receptor beta chains were read from a single sample in a study of T cell responses to AZD1222 COVID-19 vaccine. Assay used: immunoSEQ multiplex PCR; TCRdb lists only in-frame clones, some missing. Of some 110,000 clones listed, 88% were seen once; the top ten hold over 8.5%. This material consisted of peripheral blood, taken on day 0 of AZD1222 vaccination. All receptors come from an adult in good health. Both conserved end residues are part of each CDR3. D genes are given only for firm matches. The size entry is marked missing in some rows and otherwise reads once, few, many or a size class.

d_gene	v_gene	abundance	j_gene	CDR3nt	CDR3aa
.	TRBV4-3	.	TRBJ2-6	TGCGCCAGCAGCCAAGGGGCTGTGGGGGCCAACGTCCTGACTTTC	CASSQGAVGANVLTF
TRBD2	TRBV7-9	.	TRBJ2-1	TGTGCCAGCAGCGGTTGGCGGGAGGGCCGTGAGCAGTTCTTC	CASSGWREGREQFF
.	TRBV7-3	.	TRBJ1-3	TGTGCCAGCAGCCTAAACTCAGGAAACACCATATATTTT	CASSLNSGNTIYF
.	TRBV2	few	TRBJ2-4	TGTGCCAGCAGTCTCTCTCCTTGGACGGAAAACATTCAGTACTTC	CASSLSPWTENIQYF
.	TRBV5-1	.	TRBJ1-6	TGCGCCAGCAGCCCCGGGACAAGAGAGTATAATTCACCCCTCCACTTT	CASSPGTREYNSPLHF
.	TRBV28	.	TRBJ1-2	TGTGCCAGCAGTTTGCCGGGACATCCTAACTATGGCTACACCTTC	CASSLPGHPNYGYTF
.	TRBV7-3	.	TRBJ2-2	TGTGCCAGCAGCTCGATGACAGGCACCGGGGAGCTGTTTTTT	CASSSMTGTGELFF
TRBD2	TRBV11-3	.	TRBJ2-1	TGTGCCAGCAGCTTAGATGGGCGGGGGGGTGACAATGAGCAGTTCTTC	CASSLDGRGGDNEQFF
.	TRBV12-5	.	TRBJ1-5	TGTGCTAGTGGTTTGGACGCAGGGACCAGCAATCAGCCCCAGCATTTT	CASGLDAGTSNQPQHF
.	TRBV19	once	TRBJ2-2	TGTGCCAGTAGTTTTCAAGGCCCCGGGGAGCTGTTTTTT	CASSFQGPGELFF
.	TRBV5-1	.	TRBJ1-3	TGCGCCAGCAGCCAGGACGGAGCTCACTCTGGAAACACCATATATTTT	CASSQDGAHSGNTIYF
.	TRBV5-1	.	TRBJ1-1	TGCGCCAGCAGCCGGCTCCTGAACACTGAAGCTTTCTTT	CASSRLLNTEAFF
.	TRBV7-9	many	TRBJ1-2	TGTGCCAGCAGCCCGAGGACATCAAACTATGGCTACACCTTC	CASSPRTSNYGYTF
.	TRBV19	.	TRBJ1-1	TGTGCCAGTAGATCCCCGAAAACAGGGCGGTTGGGCACTGAAGCTTTCTTT	CASRSPKTGRLGTEAFF
.	TRBV24-1	few	TRBJ1-2	TGTGCCACCAGTGACCGGGCCCAGTCGTATGGCTACACCTTC	CATSDRAQSYGYTF
.	TRBV5-1	.	TRBJ2-2	TGCGCCAGCAAGGGGTTAGAGAACACCGGGGAGCTGTTTTTT	CASKGLENTGELFF
.	TRBV4-1	.	TRBJ2-3	TGCGCCAGCAGCCGAGCCGGGACTGGCACAGATACGCAGTATTTT	CASSRAGTGTDTQYF
TRBD1	TRBV19	.	TRBJ1-1	TGTGCCAGTAGTATAAGGGGAACGGACAGGATCGTTCTGGGCACTGAAGCTTTCTTT	CASSIRGTDRIVLGTEAFF
.	TRBV7-2	.	TRBJ1-1	TGTGCCAGCAGGTCGGGACAACCCACTGAAGCTTTCTTT	CASRSGQPTEAFF
.	TRBV4-1	.	TRBJ2-3	TGCGCCAGCAGCCAAGGGGGCAGGGACTCCTCACGAGATACGCAGTATTTT	CASSQGGRDSSRDTQYF